Below, 29 T cell receptor beta chains from the same sample are listed, as sequenced in a study of identical twins. From the 5' RACE reads, TCRdb called clonotypes with MiXCR, one entry per CDR3 protein. The sample carries 200,000 to 250,000 distinct CDR3 sequences, around 8.1% recorded once. The data were also submitted as part of a second study, on yellow fever vaccine responses in identical twins.

Specimen: memory (CD45RO+) T cells sorted from blood. These receptors were taken from a woman aged 18-35 years in good health.

This clonotype has ten or more counts. The chain has TRBV9 and TRBJ2-1; D ambiguous. CDR1 and CDR2 (germline): SGDLS, YYNGEE. V lost 4 bases to trimming and J lost 0 bases, with 11 bases between them. This CDR3 has 15 amino acids. The CDR3 loop is CASSTSPGSYNEQFF. In nucleotides, the CDR3 is TGTGCCAGCAGCACCAGTCCAGGCTCCTACAATGAGCAGTTCTTC.

CDR3 DNA sequence: TGCAGTGCTGGGGGGCAGGGAGATGGCTACACCTTC. Encoded protein: CSAGGQGDGYTF. This chain joins TRBV20-1 and TRBJ1-2; D is possibly TRBD1 (6 bases). CDR3 length: 12 residues. V dropped 5 bases and J dropped 6 bases, with 13 bases sitting between them. The germline gives CDR1 DFQATT, CDR2 SNEGSKA (reference sequence).

This chain links TRBV2 with TRBJ2-3, with D tentatively TRBD2 (6 bases). V lost 7 bases and J 0 bases, leaving 17 bases between the germline ends. Germline V lookup: CDR1 SNHLY, CDR2 FYNNEI. The CDR3 loop spans 16 amino acids. CDR3 amino acids: CASKKGLASSTDTQYF. The CDR3 DNA reads TGTGCCAGCAAGAAAGGCCTAGCGTCTAGCACAGATACGCAGTATTTT.

This rearrangement joins TRBV7-8 to TRBJ2-7; weak D call: TRBD1 (5 bases). Per the germline V gene, CDR1 is SGHVS and CDR2 is FQNEAQ. The CDR3 consists of 14 residues. V lost 0 bases and J lost 7, with 13 bases in between. CDR3 residues: CASSLADRLLEQYF. In nucleotides, the CDR3 is TGTGCCAGCAGCTTAGCCGACAGACTCCTGGAGCAGTACTTC.

This clonotype has a count of ten or more. The CDR3 is CSFGILNIDTQYF. The CDR3 DNA follows: TGCAGCTTTGGGATACTGAATATCGATACGCAGTATTTT. V and J are TRBV29-1 and TRBJ2-3; the D is unclear. This CDR3 is built from 13 residues. Trimming shortened V by 8 bases and J by 6 bases, and 18 bases separated the two germline ends. Germline V gene data show CDR1 as SQVTM and CDR2 as ANQGSEA.

This clonotype came up a few times. Mismatch with germline at one junction end may stem from a read error. V and J are TRBV2 and TRBJ1-1; 7 nucleotides match TRBD1. Germline V CDR1 and CDR2: SNHLY, FYNNEI. This CDR3 is 13 amino acids long. In nucleotides, the CDR3 is TGTGCCAGCAAGCAGACAGGGAACAATGAAGCTTTCTTT. Its translation is CASKQTGNNEAFF.

This clonotype was counted at least ten times. This rearrangement joins TRBV9 to TRBJ1-5, with a possible D match to TRBD1 (5 bases). This CDR3 has 15 amino acids. Germline loops: CDR1 SGDLS, CDR2 YYNGEE. V lost 0 bases, J lost 4 bases, and 11 bases lay in between. The CDR3 loop reads CASSVDSRGNQPQHF. The CDR3 nucleotides read TGTGCCAGCAGCGTAGATAGTAGGGGAAATCAGCCCCAGCATTTT. Looking up the rest from reference TRBV9 and TRBJ1-5 gives the full variable domain: DSGVTQTPKHLITATGQRVTLRCSPRSGDLSVYWYQQSLDQGLQFLIQYYNGEERAKGNILERFSAQQFPDLHSELNLSSLELGDSALYFCASSVDSRGNQPQHFGDGTRLSIL.

This clonotype has just a few counts. The rearrangement uses TRBV19 and TRBJ2-7, with D tentatively TRBD1 (6 bases). The CDR3 has 13 amino acids. V was trimmed by 3 bases and J by 4 bases, leaving 10 bases between them. CDR1 and CDR2 (germline): LNHDA, SQIVND (reference sequence). CDR3 DNA sequence: TGTGCCAGTAGTATGGACAGTTATTACGAGCAGTACTTC. Its protein is CASSMDSYYEQYF.

This clonotype was observed at least ten times. The gene calls are TRBV3-1 and TRBJ2-1; a possible D gene is TRBD1 (6 bases). The CDR3 sequence is 14 residues long. Germline V lookup: CDR1 LGHDT, CDR2 YNNKEL (reference sequence). The V and J ends lost 4 bases and 5 bases respectively, with 12 bases between them. CDR3 sequence: CASSPSDRDNEQFF. The DNA of the CDR3 is TGTGCCAGCAGCCCGTCGGACAGAGACAATGAGCAGTTCTTC.

This clonotype has a handful of counts. The genes are TRBV7-2 and TRBJ2-5; maybe TRBD2 (6 bases). Trimming took 1 base from V and 5 from J, leaving 8 bases between them. This CDR3 is 13 amino acids long. Germline CDR1 reads SGHTA; CDR2 reads FQGNSA. CDR3 nucleotide sequence: TGTGCCAGCAGCTTAGACGCGGGGGAGACCCAGTACTTC. Protein sequence: CASSLDAGETQYF.

This clonotype appeared many times. This sequence joins TRBV29-1 and TRBJ1-4, with 10 bases lining up with TRBD1. CDR3 length: 13 residues. V lost 4 bases and J lost 8; bases outside the gene matches: 4. Germline CDR1 and CDR2: SQVTM and ANQGSEA. As DNA, the CDR3 is TGCAGCGTTGCCGGGACAGGGGAGGAAAAACTGTTTTTT. Its translation is CSVAGTGEEKLFF.

There are a few counts of this clonotype. The chain recombines TRBV7-2 with TRBJ2-5; D is undetermined. Germline CDR1 and CDR2: SGHTA and FQGNSA. CDR3 length: 14 amino acids. Trimming took off 5 bases at V and 1 base at J, with 11 bases between the two ends. CDR3 amino acids: CASSPPGLQETQYF. As DNA, the CDR3 is TGTGCCAGCAGCCCTCCGGGCCTCCAAGAGACCCAGTACTTC.

This clonotype has more than one count but fewer than ten. This rearrangement joins TRBV20-1 to TRBJ2-1, with D perhaps TRBD1 (6 bases). This CDR3 is 14 amino acids long. Trimming stripped 2 bases from V and 4 bases from J, with 12 bases between. Germline V gene lookup returns CDR1 DFQATT and CDR2 SNEGSKA (reference sequence). Here the CDR3 reads CSARPSTGYNEQFF. The DNA of the CDR3 is TGCAGTGCTAGACCTTCGACAGGTTACAATGAGCAGTTCTTC.

This clonotype was seen only a few times. This chain uses TRBV2 with TRBJ2-4; no definite D call. The germline CDR1 and CDR2 sequences are SNHLY and FYNNEI. V lost 0 bases and J lost 1, with 4 bases in between. This CDR3 is 14 amino acids long. Here the CDR3 DNA reads TGTGCCAGCAGTGAAGCCCGTGCCAAAAACATTCAGTACTTC. It translates to CASSEARAKNIQYF.

V and J are TRBV18 and TRBJ1-6, with D tentatively TRBD1 (5 bases). CDR1 is KGHSH and CDR2 is LQKENI in the germline V gene. V lost 0 bases and J lost 14, with 11 bases in between. This CDR3 contains 13 residues. CDR3 sequence (DNA): TGTGCCAGCTCACCACCCGGCAGGGAGGCCCTCCACTTT. It translates to CASSPPGREALHF.

This chain uses TRBV5-1 with TRBJ2-7, with D maybe TRBD1 (6 bases). Between the trimmed V and J ends, which lost 5 bases and 0 bases, there was a span of 12 bases. CDR3 length: 14 residues. The germline CDR1 and CDR2 sequences are SGHRS and YFSETQ. In DNA, the CDR3 is TGCGCCAGCAGGCGGACAGACAACTCCTACGAGCAGTACTTC. Translation: CASRRTDNSYEQYF.

The chain has TRBV4-3 and TRBJ1-1; TRBD1 might be the D (5 bases). Trimming removed 0 bases from V and 5 bases from J, with 13 bases in between. The CDR3 is made up of 15 amino acids. Germline loops: CDR1 LGHNA, CDR2 YSLEER. This CDR3 is CASSQEGGARTEAFF. In nucleotides, the CDR3 is TGCGCCAGCAGCCAAGAAGGAGGGGCTCGAACTGAAGCTTTCTTT.

A few counts support this clonotype. The chain links TRBV7-9 to TRBJ1-1; D possibly corresponds to TRBD1 (5 bases). Germline V gene data show CDR1 as SEHNR and CDR2 as FQNEAQ (reference sequence). V shed 3 bases and J shed 4 bases, with 9 bases lying between them. This CDR3 has 13 amino acids. The CDR3 coding sequence is TGTGCCAGCAGCTTGGCGGGGACCACTGAAGCTTTCTTT. It yields the protein CASSLAGTTEAFF.

This clonotype was observed a few times. The CDR3 loop reads CASSQDRTRGEQYF. CDR3 nucleotide sequence: TGCGCCAGCAGCCAAGATCGGACTAGAGGCGAGCAGTACTTC. This chain links TRBV4-3 with TRBJ2-7, with TRBD2 identical over 7 bases. The length of the CDR3 is 14 residues. Germline V gene lookup returns CDR1 LGHNA and CDR2 YSLEER. Trimming cost V 0 bases and J 6 bases; bases outside gene matches: 5.

This clonotype has at least ten counts. The chain carries TRBV4-3 and TRBJ2-1; 11 bases agree with TRBD2. CDR3 length: 17 amino acids. J gave up 9 bases and V 4 bases, and 14 bases lay outside the gene matches. Germline CDR1 is LGHNA and CDR2 is YSLEER. The CDR3 DNA reads as TGCGCCAGCAGCCCTCAGGGTATAGCGGGAGGGCCGGGTGAGCAGTTCTTC. Translating gives CASSPQGIAGGPGEQFF.

This clonotype was observed a few times. The CDR3 DNA follows: TGTGCCAGCAGCCAAGGTTCGGGGAGCGCCTACAATGAGCAGTTCTTC. It translates to CASSQGSGSAYNEQFF. V usage is TRBV4-2 and J usage is TRBJ2-1; D may be TRBD2 (5 bases). Trimming removed 1 base at V and 2 bases at J, with 12 bases between. CDR1 LGHNA and CDR2 YNFKEQ come from the germline V gene. CDR3 length equals 16 residues.

The CDR3 region is CASSPEAGGELFF. The CDR3 region has the DNA TGTGCCAGCAGCCCAGAGGCAGGCGGGGAGCTGTTTTTT. The chain is built from TRBV11-3 and TRBJ2-2; D gene unclear. Germline V gives CDR1 SGHNT, CDR2 YENEEA. The CDR3 has 13 residues. Trimming took off 5 bases at V and 7 bases at J, with 11 bases between the two ends.

The table lists this clonotype with many counts. The rearrangement uses TRBV6-4 and TRBJ2-2; no clear D. The CDR3 consists of 13 residues. Per germline, CDR1 MRHNA and CDR2 SNTAGT. The V end was cut by 6 bases, the J end by 5 bases, with 10 bases between. CDR3 loop: CASSEGETGELFF. CDR3 nucleotides: TGTGCCAGCAGCGAAGGTGAAACCGGGGAGCTGTTTTTT.

In this sample, this clonotype turned up a few times. Written as DNA, the CDR3 is TGCAGCGTTGCCTGGGGACAGGGGGACTCGTATTTT. Residues: CSVAWGQGDSYF. This sequence joins TRBV29-1 and TRBJ2-3; TRBD1 agrees at 11 bases. This CDR3 comprises 12 residues. Trimming removed 4 bases from V and 14 bases from J; junction bases left unmatched: 8. Germline V gives CDR1 SQVTM, CDR2 ANQGSEA.

This clonotype was recorded at least ten times. The chain is built from TRBV12-3 or TRBV12-4 and TRBJ2-5; no clear D gene. Trimming removed 2 bases at V and 5 bases at J, with 9 bases between. This CDR3 comprises 13 residues. The chain's CDR3 is CASSLQPLETQYF. CDR3 sequence (DNA): TGTGCCAGCAGTTTACAGCCTCTGGAGACCCAGTACTTC.

This clonotype was detected many times. The chain joins TRBV7-8 to TRBJ2-2; D perhaps matches TRBD2 (6 bases). The germline V and J ends were trimmed by 2 bases and 0 bases, with 10 bases remaining between them. The germline gives CDR1 SGHVS, CDR2 FQNEAQ. The CDR3 contains 16 residues. Written as DNA, the CDR3 is TGTGCCAGCAGCTTAACGGGACTCACGAACACCGGGGAGCTGTTTTTT. Its translation is CASSLTGLTNTGELFF.

This clonotype was observed a handful of times. The chain carries TRBV20-1 and TRBJ2-3; no clear D gene. The V gene's germline CDR1 is DFQATT and CDR2 SNEGSKA (reference sequence). Trimming removed 3 bases from V and 5 bases from J, with 6 bases in between. This CDR3 comprises 11 residues. The CDR3, as DNA: TGCAGTGCTAGTACGGGAGATACGCAGTATTTT. Its translation: CSASTGDTQYF.

This clonotype appeared many times. The rearrangement uses TRBV20-1 and TRBJ2-5; D might be TRBD1 or TRBD2, each matching 5 bases. Germline V CDR1 and CDR2: DFQATT, SNEGSKA (reference sequence). The CDR3 extends over 14 amino acids. V was trimmed by 3 bases and J by 5 bases, leaving 16 bases between them. The CDR3 spells CSARGDGIGETQYF. The CDR3 coding sequence is TGCAGTGCTAGGGGGGACGGAATTGGTGAGACCCAGTACTTC.

Ten or more counts support this clonotype. This sequence joins TRBV12-3 or TRBV12-4 and TRBJ1-6; no firm D call. Trimming cost V 2 bases and J 7 bases, with 9 bases left between them. The CDR3 runs to 14 residues. The DNA for the CDR3 is TGTGCCAGCAGTTTAACCGGGCCCAATTCACCCCTCCACTTT. It yields the protein CASSLTGPNSPLHF.